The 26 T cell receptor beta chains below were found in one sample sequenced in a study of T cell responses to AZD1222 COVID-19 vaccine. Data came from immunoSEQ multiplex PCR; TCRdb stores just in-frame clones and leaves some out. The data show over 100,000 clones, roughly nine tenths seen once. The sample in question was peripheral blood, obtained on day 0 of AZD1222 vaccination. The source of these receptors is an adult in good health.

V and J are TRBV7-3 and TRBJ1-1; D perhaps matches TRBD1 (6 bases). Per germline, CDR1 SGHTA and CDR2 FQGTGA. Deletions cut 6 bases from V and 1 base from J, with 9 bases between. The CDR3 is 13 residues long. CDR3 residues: CASRSDRNTEAFF. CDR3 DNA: TGTGCCAGCAGATCGGACAGGAACACTGAAGCTTTCTTT.

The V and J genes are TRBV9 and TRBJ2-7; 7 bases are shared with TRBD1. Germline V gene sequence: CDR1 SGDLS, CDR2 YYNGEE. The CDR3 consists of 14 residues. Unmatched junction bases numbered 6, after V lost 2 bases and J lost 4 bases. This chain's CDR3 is CASSVTDRHYEQYF. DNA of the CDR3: TGTGCCAGCAGCGTGACGGACAGGCATTACGAGCAGTACTTC.

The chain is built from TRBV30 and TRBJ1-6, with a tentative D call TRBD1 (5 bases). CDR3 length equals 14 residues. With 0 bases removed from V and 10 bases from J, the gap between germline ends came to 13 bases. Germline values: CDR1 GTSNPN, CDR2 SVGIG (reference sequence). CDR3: CAWSVRGVNSPLHF. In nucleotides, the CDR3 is TGTGCCTGGAGTGTACGGGGGGTTAACTCACCCCTCCACTTT.

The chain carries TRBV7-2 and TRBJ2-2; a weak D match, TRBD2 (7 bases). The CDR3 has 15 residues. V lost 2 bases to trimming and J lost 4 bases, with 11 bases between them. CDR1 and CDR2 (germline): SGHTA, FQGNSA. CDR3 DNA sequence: TGTGCCAGCAGCTTACGGGGGGCCGTCACCGGGGAGCTGTTTTTT. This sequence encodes CASSLRGAVTGELFF.

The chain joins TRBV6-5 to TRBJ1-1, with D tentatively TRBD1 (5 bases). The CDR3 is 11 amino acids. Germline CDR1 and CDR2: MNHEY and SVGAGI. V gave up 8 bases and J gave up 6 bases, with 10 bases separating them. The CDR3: CASGRGAEAFF. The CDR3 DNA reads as TGTGCCAGCGGAAGAGGGGCTGAAGCTTTCTTT.

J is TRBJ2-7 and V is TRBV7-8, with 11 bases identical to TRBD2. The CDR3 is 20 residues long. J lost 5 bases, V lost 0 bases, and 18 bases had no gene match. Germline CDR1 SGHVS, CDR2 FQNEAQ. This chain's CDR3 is CASSLASLPITSGGTHEQYF. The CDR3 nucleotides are TGTGCCAGCAGCTTAGCCTCCCTCCCAATTACTAGCGGGGGTACCCACGAGCAGTACTTC.

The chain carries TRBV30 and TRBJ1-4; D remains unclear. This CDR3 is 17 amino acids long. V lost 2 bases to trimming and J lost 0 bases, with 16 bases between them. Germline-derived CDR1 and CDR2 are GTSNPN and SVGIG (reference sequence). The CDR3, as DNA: TGTGCCTGGAGTTCCGCATCCAGGTTGCCAACTAATGAAAAACTGTTTTTT. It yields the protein CAWSSASRLPTNEKLFF.

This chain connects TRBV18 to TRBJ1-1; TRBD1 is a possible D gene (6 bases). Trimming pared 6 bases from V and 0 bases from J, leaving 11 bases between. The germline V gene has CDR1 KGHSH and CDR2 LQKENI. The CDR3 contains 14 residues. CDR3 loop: CASSRQEMNTEAFF. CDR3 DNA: TGTGCCAGCTCGCGACAGGAGATGAACACTGAAGCTTTCTTT.

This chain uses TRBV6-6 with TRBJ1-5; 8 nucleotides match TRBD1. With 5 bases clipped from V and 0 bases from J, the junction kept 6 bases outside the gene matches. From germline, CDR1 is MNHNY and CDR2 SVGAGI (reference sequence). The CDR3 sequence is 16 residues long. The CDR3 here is CASSPSGGYSNQPQHF. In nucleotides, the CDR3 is TGTGCCAGCAGTCCCTCAGGGGGCTATAGCAATCAGCCCCAGCATTTT.

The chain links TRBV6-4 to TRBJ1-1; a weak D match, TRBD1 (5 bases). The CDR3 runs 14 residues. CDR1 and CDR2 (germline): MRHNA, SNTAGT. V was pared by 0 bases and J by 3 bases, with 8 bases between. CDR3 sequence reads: CASSDSWGDTEAFF. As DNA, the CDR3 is TGTGCCAGCAGTGACTCTTGGGGGGACACTGAAGCTTTCTTT.

CDR3 DNA sequence: TGTGCCAGCAGCTCCCGGGCAGGTAGCTACGAGCAGTACTTC. It specifies CASSSRAGSYEQYF. The chain links TRBV9 to TRBJ2-7; no definite D call. CDR1 SGDLS and CDR2 YYNGEE come from the germline V gene. The CDR3 is 14 residues long. The V and J ends lost 4 bases and 3 bases respectively, with 14 bases between them.

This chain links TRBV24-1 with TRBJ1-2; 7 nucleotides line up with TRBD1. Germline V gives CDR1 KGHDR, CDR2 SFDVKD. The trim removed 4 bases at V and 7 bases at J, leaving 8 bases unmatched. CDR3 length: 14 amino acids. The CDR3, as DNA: TGTGCCACCAGTGACCGTGGACAGGTCGCTGGCTACACCTTC. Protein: CATSDRGQVAGYTF.

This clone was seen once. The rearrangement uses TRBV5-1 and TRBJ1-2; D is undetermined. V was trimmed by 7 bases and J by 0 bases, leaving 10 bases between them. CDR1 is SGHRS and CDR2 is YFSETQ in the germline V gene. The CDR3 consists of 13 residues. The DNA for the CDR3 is TGCGCCAGCGCGACGGATGCTAACTATGGCTACACCTTC. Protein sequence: CASATDANYGYTF.

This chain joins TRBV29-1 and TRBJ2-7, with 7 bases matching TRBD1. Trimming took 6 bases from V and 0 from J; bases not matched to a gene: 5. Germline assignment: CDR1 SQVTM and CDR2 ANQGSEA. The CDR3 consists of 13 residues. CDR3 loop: CSVGDRASYEQYF. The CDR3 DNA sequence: TGCAGCGTGGGAGACAGGGCCTCCTACGAGCAGTACTTC.

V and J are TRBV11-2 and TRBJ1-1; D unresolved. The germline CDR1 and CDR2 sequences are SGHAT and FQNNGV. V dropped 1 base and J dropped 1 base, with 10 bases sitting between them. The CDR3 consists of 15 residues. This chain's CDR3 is CASSLAMVENTEAFF. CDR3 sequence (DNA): TGTGCCAGCAGCTTAGCGATGGTTGAGAACACTGAAGCTTTCTTT.

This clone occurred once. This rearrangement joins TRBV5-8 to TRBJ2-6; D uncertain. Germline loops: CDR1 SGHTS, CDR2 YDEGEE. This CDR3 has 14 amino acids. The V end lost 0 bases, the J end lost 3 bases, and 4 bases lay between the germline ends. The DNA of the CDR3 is TGTGCCAGCAGCTTGGTGGGTGGGGCCAACGTCCTGACTTTC. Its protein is CASSLVGGANVLTF.

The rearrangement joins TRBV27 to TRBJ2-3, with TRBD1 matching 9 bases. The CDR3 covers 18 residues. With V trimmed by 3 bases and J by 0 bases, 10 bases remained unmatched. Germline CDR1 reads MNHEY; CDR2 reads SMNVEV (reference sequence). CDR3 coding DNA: TGTGCCAGCAGTTTGCGCAAACCGGGACAGGGTAGCACAGATACGCAGTATTTT. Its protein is CASSLRKPGQGSTDTQYF.

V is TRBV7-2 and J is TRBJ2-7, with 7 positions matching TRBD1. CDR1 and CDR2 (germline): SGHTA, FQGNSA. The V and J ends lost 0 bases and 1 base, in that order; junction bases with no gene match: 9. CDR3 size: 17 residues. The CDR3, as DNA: TGTGCCAGCAGCTTAGCGGGGTCTAGACAGGGTTCCTACGAGCAGTACTTC. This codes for CASSLAGSRQGSYEQYF.

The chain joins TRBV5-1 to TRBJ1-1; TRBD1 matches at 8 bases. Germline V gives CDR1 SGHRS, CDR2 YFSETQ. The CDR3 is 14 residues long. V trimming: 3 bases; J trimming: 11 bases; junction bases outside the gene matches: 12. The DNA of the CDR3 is TGCGCCAGCAGCTGGGGGACAGGCGGAGCGTGGGCTTTCTTT. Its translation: CASSWGTGGAWAFF.

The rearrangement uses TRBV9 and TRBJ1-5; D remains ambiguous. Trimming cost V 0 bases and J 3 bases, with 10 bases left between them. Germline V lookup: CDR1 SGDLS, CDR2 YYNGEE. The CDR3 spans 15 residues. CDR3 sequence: CASSVGGSLNQPQHF. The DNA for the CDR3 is TGTGCCAGCAGCGTAGGTGGGAGCCTCAATCAGCCCCAGCATTTT.

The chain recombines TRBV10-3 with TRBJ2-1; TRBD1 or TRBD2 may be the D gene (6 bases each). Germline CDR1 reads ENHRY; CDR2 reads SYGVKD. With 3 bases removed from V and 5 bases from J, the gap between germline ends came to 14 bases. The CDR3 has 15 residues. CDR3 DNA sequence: TGTGCCATCAGTGATCCCCCGGGGGCCAACAATGAGCAGTTCTTC. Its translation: CAISDPPGANNEQFF.

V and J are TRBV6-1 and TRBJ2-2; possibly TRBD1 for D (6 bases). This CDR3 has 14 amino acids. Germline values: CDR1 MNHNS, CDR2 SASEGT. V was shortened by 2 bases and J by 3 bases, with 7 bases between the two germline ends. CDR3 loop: CASSEQGYTGELFF. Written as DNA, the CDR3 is TGTGCCAGCAGTGAACAGGGGTACACCGGGGAGCTGTTTTTT.

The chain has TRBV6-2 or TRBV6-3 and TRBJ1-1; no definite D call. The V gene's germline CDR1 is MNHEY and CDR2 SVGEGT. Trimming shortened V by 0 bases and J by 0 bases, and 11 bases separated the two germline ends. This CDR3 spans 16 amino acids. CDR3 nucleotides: TGTGCCAGCAGTTACTCGAACTCGGCACTGAACACTGAAGCTTTCTTT. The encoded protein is CASSYSNSALNTEAFF.

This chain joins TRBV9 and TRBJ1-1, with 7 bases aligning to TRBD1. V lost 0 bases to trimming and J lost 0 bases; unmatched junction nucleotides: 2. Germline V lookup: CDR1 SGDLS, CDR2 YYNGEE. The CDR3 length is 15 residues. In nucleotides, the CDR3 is TGTGCCAGCAGCGTAGCGGGACAGTTGAACACTGAAGCTTTCTTT. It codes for CASSVAGQLNTEAFF.

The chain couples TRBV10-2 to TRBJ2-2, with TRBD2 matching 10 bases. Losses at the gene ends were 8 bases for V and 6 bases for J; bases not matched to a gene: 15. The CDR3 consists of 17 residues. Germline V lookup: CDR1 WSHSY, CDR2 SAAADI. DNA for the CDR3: TGCGCCAGCCCTACAGGAAAAACTAGCGGGGTACCCGGGGAGCTGTTTTTT. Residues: CASPTGKTSGVPGELFF.

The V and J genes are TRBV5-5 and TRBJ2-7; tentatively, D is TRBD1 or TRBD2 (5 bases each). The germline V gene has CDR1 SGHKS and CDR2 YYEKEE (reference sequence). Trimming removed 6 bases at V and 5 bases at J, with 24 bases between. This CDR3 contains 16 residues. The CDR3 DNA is TGTGCCAGCACCTCAACTGGGGGAAGAGTTGAAGACGAGCAGTACTTC. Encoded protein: CASTSTGGRVEDEQYF.